These 3 T cell receptor beta chains share one sample of origin, sequenced in a study of cytomegalovirus exposure and HLA in healthy donors. PCR was performed using 60 Vbeta and 13 Jbeta primers. Data came from immunoSEQ multiplex PCR; TCRdb stores just in-frame clones and leaves some out. This sample has around 150,000 clones, with 76% found just once. The sample consisted of PBMCs. Receptor source: a man aged 40-50 years in good health and CMV-seronegative.

This clone appeared a single time. This sequence joins TRBV18 and TRBJ1-1; D ambiguous. The CDR3 is 16 residues long. Trimming shortened V by 0 bases and J by 5 bases, and 16 bases separated the two germline ends. Germline values: CDR1 KGHSH, CDR2 LQKENI. The CDR3 coding sequence is TGTGCCAGCTCACCACCGTCAGGTCAATCGGGAACTGAAGCTTTCTTT. As protein: CASSPPSGQSGTEAFF. Based on the CDR3 plus reference TRBV18 and TRBJ1-1, the full variable domain is NAGVMQNPRHLVRRRGQEARLRCSPMKGHSHVYWYRQLPEEGLKFMVYLQKENIIDESGMPKERFSAEFPKEGPSILRIQQVVRGDSAAYFCASSPPSGQSGTEAFFGQGTRLTVV.

The rearrangement links TRBV28 to TRBJ2-5; a weak D match, TRBD2 (6 bases). The CDR3 runs to 14 residues. Deletions cut 5 bases from V and 2 bases from J, with 12 bases between. Per the germline V gene, CDR1 is MDHEN and CDR2 is SYDVKM. The CDR3 sequence: CASSPLGGQETQYF. The CDR3, as DNA: TGTGCCAGCAGTCCCTTGGGGGGACAAGAGACCCAGTACTTC.

This chain joins TRBV6-1 and TRBJ1-1; 8 bases fit TRBD1. V lost 2 bases and J lost 0; bases outside the gene matches: 8. CDR3 length: 17 amino acids. Germline CDR1 is MNHNS and CDR2 is SASEGT. The CDR3 DNA sequence: TGTGCCAGCAGTGAACGATACAGGGGGGATATGAACACTGAAGCTTTCTTT. It is translated as CASSERYRGDMNTEAFF.